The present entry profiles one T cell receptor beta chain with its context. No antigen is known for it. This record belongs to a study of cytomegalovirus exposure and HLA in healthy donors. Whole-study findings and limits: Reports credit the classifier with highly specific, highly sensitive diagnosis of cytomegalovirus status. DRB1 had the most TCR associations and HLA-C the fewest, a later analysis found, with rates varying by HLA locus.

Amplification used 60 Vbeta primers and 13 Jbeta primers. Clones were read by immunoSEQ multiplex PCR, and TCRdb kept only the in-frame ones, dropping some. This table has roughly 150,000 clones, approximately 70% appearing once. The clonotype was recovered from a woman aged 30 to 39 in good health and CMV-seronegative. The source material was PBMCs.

The DNA of the CDR3 is TGTGCCAGCAGCGTAAGGGGCGGGGGGTTTTCCACAGATACGCAGTATTTT. Translating it yields CASSVRGGGFSTDTQYF. The V gene is TRBV9, the J gene TRBJ2-3, with 8 bases that match TRBD2. In germline, CDR1 is SGDLS, CDR2 YYNGEE. J gave up 2 bases and V 1 base, and 9 bases lay outside the gene matches. The CDR3 sequence is 17 residues long.